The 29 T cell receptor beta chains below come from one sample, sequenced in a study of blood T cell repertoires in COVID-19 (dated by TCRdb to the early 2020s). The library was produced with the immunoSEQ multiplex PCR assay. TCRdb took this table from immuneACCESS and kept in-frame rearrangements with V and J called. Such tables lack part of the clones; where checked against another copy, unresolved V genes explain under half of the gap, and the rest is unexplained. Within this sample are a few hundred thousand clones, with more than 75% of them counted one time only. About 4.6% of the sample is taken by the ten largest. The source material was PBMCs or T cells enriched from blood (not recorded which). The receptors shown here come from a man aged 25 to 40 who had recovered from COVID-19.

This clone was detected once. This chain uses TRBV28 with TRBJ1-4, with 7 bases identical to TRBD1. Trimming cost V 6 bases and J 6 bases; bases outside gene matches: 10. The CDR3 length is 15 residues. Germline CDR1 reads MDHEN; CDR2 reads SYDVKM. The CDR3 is CASRPAGGWDEKLFF. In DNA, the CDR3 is TGTGCCAGCAGACCTGCAGGGGGATGGGATGAAAAACTGTTTTTT.

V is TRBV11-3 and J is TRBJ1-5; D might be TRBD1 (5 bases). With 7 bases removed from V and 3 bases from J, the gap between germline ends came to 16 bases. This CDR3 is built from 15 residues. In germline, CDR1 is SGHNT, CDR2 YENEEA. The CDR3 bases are TGTGCCAGCAACGTGACAGCGCTCCCCAATCAGCCCCAGCATTTT. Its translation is CASNVTALPNQPQHF.

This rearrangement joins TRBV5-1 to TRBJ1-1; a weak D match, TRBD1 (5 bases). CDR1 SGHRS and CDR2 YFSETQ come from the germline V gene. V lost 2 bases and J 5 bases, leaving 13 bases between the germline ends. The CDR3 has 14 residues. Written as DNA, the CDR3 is TGCGCCAGCAGCTTCGTTCGGGGACTGACTGAAGCTTTCTTT. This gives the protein CASSFVRGLTEAFF. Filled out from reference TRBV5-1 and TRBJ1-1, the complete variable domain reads KAGVTQTPRYLIKTRGQQVTLSCSPISGHRSVSWYQQTPGQGLQFLFEYFSETQRNKGNFPGRFSGRQFSNSRSEMNVSTLELGDSALYLCASSFVRGLTEAFFGQGTRLTVV.

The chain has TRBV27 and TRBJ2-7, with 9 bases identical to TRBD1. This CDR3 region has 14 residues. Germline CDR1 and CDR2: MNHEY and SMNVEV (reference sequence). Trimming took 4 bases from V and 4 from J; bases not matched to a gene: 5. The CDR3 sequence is CASSSGTGRYEQYF. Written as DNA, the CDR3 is TGTGCCAGCAGTTCGGGGACAGGGAGGTACGAGCAGTACTTC.

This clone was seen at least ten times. The CDR3 protein is CASSHGRGQGNSPLHF. The CDR3 nucleotides read TGTGCCAGCAGCCACGGGAGGGGACAGGGGAATTCACCCCTCCACTTT. The gene calls are TRBV7-2 and TRBJ1-6; 10 nucleotides match TRBD1. The CDR3 contains 16 residues. With 5 bases clipped from V and 7 bases from J, the junction kept 8 bases outside the gene matches. CDR1 and CDR2 from the germline V gene are SGHTA and FQGNSA.

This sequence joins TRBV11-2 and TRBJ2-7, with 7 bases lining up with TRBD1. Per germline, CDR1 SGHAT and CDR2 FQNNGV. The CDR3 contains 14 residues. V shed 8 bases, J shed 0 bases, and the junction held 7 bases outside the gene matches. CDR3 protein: CASAGGVGSYEQYF. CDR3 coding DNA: TGTGCCAGCGCAGGGGGAGTGGGCTCCTACGAGCAGTACTTC.

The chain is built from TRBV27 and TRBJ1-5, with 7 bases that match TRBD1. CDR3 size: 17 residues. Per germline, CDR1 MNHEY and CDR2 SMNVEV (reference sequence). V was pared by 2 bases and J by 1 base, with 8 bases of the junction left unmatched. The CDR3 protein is CASSLRSGGTSNQPQHF. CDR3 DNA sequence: TGTGCCAGCAGTTTACGGTCAGGGGGAACGAGCAATCAGCCCCAGCATTTT.

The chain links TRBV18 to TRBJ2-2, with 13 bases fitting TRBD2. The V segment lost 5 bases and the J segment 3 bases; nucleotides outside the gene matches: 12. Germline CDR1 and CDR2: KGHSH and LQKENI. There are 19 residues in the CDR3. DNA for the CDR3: TGTGCCAGCTCATCCAACGCCGGACTAGCGGGAGTCCACACCGGGGAGCTGTTTTTT. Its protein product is CASSSNAGLAGVHTGELFF.

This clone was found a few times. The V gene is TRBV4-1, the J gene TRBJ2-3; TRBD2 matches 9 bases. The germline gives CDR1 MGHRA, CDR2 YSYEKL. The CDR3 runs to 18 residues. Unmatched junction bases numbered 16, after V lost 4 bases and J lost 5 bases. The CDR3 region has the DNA TGCGCCAGCAGCCGGGGGGCAGGGAGCGGGGGGCGCCGAGATACGCAGTATTTT. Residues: CASSRGAGSGGRRDTQYF.

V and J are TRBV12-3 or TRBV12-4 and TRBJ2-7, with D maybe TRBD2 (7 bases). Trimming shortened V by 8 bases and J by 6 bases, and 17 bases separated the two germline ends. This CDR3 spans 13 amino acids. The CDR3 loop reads CASRHSGGGEQYF. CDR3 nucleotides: TGTGCCAGCCGCCACTCGGGGGGCGGCGAGCAGTACTTC.

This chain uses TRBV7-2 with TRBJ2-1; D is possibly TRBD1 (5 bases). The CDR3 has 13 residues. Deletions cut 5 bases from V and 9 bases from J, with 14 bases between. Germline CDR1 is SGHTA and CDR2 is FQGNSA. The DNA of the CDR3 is TGTGCCAGCAGCCTCAACAGGCTAGGTGAGCAGTTCTTC. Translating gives CASSLNRLGEQFF. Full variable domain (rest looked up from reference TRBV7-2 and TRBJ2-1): GAGVSQSPSNKVTEKGKDVELRCDPISGHTALYWYRQSLGQGLEFLIYFQGNSAPDKSGLPSDRFSAERTGGSVSTLTIQRTQQEDSAVYLCASSLNRLGEQFFGPGTRLTVL.

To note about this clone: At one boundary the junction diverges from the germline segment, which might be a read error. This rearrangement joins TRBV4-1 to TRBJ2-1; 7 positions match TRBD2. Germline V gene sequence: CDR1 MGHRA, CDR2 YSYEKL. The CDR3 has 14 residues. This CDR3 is CPSSRPGTNNEQFF. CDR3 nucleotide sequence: TGCCCCAGCAGCCGGCCCGGGACTAACAATGAGCAGTTCTTC.

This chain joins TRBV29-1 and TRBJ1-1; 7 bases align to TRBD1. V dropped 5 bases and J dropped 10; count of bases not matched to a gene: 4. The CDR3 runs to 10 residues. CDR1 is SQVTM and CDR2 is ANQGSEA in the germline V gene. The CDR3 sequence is CSVSTGRAFF. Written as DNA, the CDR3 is TGCAGCGTTTCGACAGGGAGAGCTTTCTTT.

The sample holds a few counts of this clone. CDR3 residues: CASSLQGYGYTF. The CDR3 DNA follows: TGCGCCAGCAGCTTACAGGGCTATGGCTACACCTTC. J is TRBJ1-2 and V is TRBV5-1; D possibly corresponds to TRBD1 (6 bases). Trimming removed 2 bases at V and 4 bases at J, with 6 bases between. Germline CDR1 is SGHRS and CDR2 is YFSETQ. The length of the CDR3 is 12 residues. Using reference TRBV5-1 and TRBJ1-2 for the parts outside the CDR3, the full variable domain is KAGVTQTPRYLIKTRGQQVTLSCSPISGHRSVSWYQQTPGQGLQFLFEYFSETQRNKGNFPGRFSGRQFSNSRSEMNVSTLELGDSALYLCASSLQGYGYTFGSGTRLTVV.

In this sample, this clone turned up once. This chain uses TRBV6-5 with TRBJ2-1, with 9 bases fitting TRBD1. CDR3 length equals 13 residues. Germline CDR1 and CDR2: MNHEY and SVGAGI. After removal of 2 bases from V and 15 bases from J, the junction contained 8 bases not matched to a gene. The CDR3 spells CASSYPGTGLTFF. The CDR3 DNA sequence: TGTGCCAGCAGTTACCCCGGGACAGGGCTTACGTTCTTC.

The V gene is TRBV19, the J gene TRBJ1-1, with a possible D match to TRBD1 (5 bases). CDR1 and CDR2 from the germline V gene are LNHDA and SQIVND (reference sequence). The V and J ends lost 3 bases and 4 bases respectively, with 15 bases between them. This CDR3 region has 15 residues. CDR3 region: CASSIRGVGSTEAFF. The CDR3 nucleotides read TGTGCCAGTAGTATCCGGGGGGTAGGGAGCACTGAAGCTTTCTTT.

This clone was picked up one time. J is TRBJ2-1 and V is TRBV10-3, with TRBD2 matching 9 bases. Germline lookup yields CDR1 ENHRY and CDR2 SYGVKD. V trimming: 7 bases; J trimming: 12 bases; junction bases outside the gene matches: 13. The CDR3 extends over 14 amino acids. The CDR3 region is CAIMPGLAGSGQFF. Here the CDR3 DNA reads TGTGCCATCATGCCGGGACTAGCTGGGTCTGGGCAGTTCTTC.

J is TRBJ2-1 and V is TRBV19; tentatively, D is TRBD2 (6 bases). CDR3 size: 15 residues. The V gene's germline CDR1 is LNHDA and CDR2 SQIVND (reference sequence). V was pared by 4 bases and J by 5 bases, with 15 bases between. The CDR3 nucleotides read TGTGCCAGTAGTACCGGGACTCTGATAAACAATGAGCAGTTCTTC. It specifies CASSTGTLINNEQFF. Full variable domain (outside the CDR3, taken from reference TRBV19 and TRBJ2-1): DGGITQSPKYLFRKEGQNVTLSCEQNLNHDAMYWYRQDPGQGLRLIYYSQIVNDFQKGDIAEGYSVSREKKESFPLTVTSAQKNPTAFYLCASSTGTLINNEQFFGPGTRLTVL.

The CDR3: CASSSRQVGDSPLHF. CDR3 nucleotide sequence: TGTGCCAGTAGTTCGCGACAGGTAGGGGATTCACCCCTCCACTTT. The V and J genes are TRBV19 and TRBJ1-6, with D perhaps TRBD1 (6 bases). Trimming took off 5 bases at V and 8 bases at J, with 16 bases between the two ends. This CDR3 is built from 15 residues. Germline-derived CDR1 and CDR2 are LNHDA and SQIVND (reference sequence).

CDR3 protein: CASSHGAGILSGGAKNIQYF. The CDR3 bases are TGCGCCAGCAGCCACGGCGCAGGGATTCTTAGCGGGGGGGCCAAAAACATTCAGTACTTC. The chain couples TRBV4-1 to TRBJ2-4; 10 bases fit TRBD2. With V trimmed by 3 bases and J by 1 base, 15 bases remained unmatched. The CDR3 spans 20 residues. Germline values: CDR1 MGHRA, CDR2 YSYEKL.

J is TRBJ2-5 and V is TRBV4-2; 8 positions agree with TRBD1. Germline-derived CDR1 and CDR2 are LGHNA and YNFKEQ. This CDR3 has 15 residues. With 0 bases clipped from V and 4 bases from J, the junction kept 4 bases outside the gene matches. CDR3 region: CASSQDADRVETQYF. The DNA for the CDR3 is TGTGCCAGCAGCCAAGATGCGGACAGGGTAGAGACCCAGTACTTC.

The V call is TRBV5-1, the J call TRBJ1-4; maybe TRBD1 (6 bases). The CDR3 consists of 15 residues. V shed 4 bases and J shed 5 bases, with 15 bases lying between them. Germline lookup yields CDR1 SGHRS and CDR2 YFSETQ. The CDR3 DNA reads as TGCGCCAGCAGCGAAACAGGGTTCCGAAATGAAAAACTGTTTTTT. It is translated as CASSETGFRNEKLFF. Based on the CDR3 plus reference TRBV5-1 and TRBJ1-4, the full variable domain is KAGVTQTPRYLIKTRGQQVTLSCSPISGHRSVSWYQQTPGQGLQFLFEYFSETQRNKGNFPGRFSGRQFSNSRSEMNVSTLELGDSALYLCASSETGFRNEKLFFGSGTQLSVL.

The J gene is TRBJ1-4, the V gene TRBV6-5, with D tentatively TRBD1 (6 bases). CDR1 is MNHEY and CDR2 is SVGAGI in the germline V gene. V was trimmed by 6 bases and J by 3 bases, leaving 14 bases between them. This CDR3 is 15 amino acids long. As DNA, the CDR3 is TGTGCCAGCAGCCAAGGGGGACAACCTAATGAAAAACTGTTTTTT. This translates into CASSQGGQPNEKLFF.

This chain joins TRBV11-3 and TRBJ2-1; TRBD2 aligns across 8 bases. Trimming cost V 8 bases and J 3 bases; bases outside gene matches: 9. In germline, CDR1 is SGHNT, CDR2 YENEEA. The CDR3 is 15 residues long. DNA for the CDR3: TGTGCCAGCGCTGCCCGGGGGGGAGTCTACAATGAGCAGTTCTTC. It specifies CASAARGGVYNEQFF.

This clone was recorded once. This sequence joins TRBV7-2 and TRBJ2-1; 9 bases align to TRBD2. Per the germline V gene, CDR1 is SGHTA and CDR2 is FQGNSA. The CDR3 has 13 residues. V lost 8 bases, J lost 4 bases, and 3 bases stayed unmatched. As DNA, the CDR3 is TGTGCCAGCCCTAGCGGGGAGTACAATGAGCAGTTCTTC. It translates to CASPSGEYNEQFF. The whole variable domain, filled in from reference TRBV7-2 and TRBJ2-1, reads GAGVSQSPSNKVTEKGKDVELRCDPISGHTALYWYRQSLGQGLEFLIYFQGNSAPDKSGLPSDRFSAERTGGSVSTLTIQRTQQEDSAVYLCASPSGEYNEQFFGPGTRLTVL.

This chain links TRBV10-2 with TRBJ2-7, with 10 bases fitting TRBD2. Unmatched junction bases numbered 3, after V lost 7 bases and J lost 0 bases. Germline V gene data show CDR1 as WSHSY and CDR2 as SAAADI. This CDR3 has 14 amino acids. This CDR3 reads CASNPSGSSYEQYF. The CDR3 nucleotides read TGCGCCAGCAACCCTAGCGGGAGCTCCTACGAGCAGTACTTC.

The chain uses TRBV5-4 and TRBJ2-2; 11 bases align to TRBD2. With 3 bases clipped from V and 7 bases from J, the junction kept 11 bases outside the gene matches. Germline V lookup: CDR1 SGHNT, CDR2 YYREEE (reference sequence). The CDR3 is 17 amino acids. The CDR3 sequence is CASSSIGTSGSDGELFF. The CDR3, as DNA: TGTGCCAGCAGCTCCATAGGGACTAGCGGAAGCGACGGGGAGCTGTTTTTT.

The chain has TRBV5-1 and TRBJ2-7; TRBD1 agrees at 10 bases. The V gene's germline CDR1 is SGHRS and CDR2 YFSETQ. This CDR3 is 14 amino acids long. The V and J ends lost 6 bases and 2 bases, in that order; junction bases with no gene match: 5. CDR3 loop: CASKSTGGAYEQYF. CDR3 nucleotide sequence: TGCGCCAGCAAATCGACAGGGGGCGCCTACGAGCAGTACTTC.

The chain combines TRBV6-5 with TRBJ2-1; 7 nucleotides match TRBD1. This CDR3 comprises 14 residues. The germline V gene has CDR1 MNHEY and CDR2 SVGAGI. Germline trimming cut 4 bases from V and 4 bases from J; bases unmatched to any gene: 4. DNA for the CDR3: TGTGCCAGCAGTTTTGGACAGGATTACAATGAGCAGTTCTTC. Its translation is CASSFGQDYNEQFF.